One and the same sample provided the 20 T cell receptor beta chains below, sequenced in a study of shared clonotypes between healthy human individuals. Measured with immunoSEQ multiplex PCR; TCRdb has only the in-frame clones, and not every one. The sample yields roughly 520,000 clones, 95% to 97% seen once. Sequencing was done on a sample of naive CD4+ T cells sorted from blood. The subset was: CD45RA+ positively selected. The origin of the receptors is a woman in her 30s in good health.

The rearrangement uses TRBV28 and TRBJ1-3, with D possibly matching TRBD1 (5 bases). The V gene's germline CDR1 is MDHEN and CDR2 SYDVKM. The CDR3 is made up of 15 amino acids. V dropped 6 bases and J dropped 5 bases, with 17 bases sitting between them. In DNA, the CDR3 is TGTGCCAGCAGCCTCCACTCGGACATGAGAAACACCATATATTTT. Protein: CASSLHSDMRNTIYF.

V is TRBV6-1 and J is TRBJ1-5; 10 bases are shared with TRBD1. The CDR3 sequence is 16 residues long. With 0 bases clipped from V and 6 bases from J, the junction kept 5 bases outside the gene matches. CDR1 is MNHNS and CDR2 is SASEGT in the germline V gene. The CDR3 protein is CASSEAQGTGVQPQHF. The CDR3 DNA is TGTGCCAGCAGTGAAGCGCAAGGGACAGGGGTTCAGCCCCAGCATTTT.

The gene calls are TRBV5-6 and TRBJ2-5; D is unresolved. Germline V gene lookup returns CDR1 SGHDT and CDR2 YYEEEE. This CDR3 has 14 residues. Trimming left V 5 bases short and J 0 bases short, with 11 bases between. CDR3 sequence (DNA): TGTGCCAGCAGTTCGGTCGGGTACCAAGAGACCCAGTACTTC. Encoded protein: CASSSVGYQETQYF.

The V gene is TRBV5-5, the J gene TRBJ2-7; TRBD1 agrees at 7 bases. The CDR3 sequence is 14 residues long. Germline CDR1 is SGHKS and CDR2 is YYEKEE (reference sequence). With 4 bases clipped from V and 3 bases from J, the junction kept 7 bases outside the gene matches. The CDR3: CASSPRDSLYEQYF. The CDR3 bases are TGTGCCAGCAGCCCCCGGGACAGCCTCTACGAGCAGTACTTC.

This rearrangement joins TRBV18 to TRBJ1-2, with a weak D call TRBD1 (5 bases). This CDR3 is built from 15 residues. V lost 2 bases and J lost 2, with 12 bases in between. The germline CDR1 and CDR2 sequences are KGHSH and LQKENI. CDR3 in DNA: TGTGCCAGCTCACCAAATGGCAGGGCCAACTATGGCTACACCTTC. Residues: CASSPNGRANYGYTF.

Comments on this clone: The same CDR3 also results from other DNA sequences found in this sample. This chain connects TRBV27 to TRBJ2-3; 7 bases map to TRBD2. Germline assignment: CDR1 MNHEY and CDR2 SMNVEV (reference sequence). The CDR3 is 14 residues long. V trimming: 5 bases; J trimming: 1 base; junction bases outside the gene matches: 3. The CDR3 DNA reads TGTGCCAGCAGTCCTCTAGCGGGCACAGATACGCAGTATTTT. Its protein product is CASSPLAGTDTQYF.

Concerning this clone itself: Other DNA sequences in this sample translate to the same CDR3. J is TRBJ2-7 and V is TRBV28, with no clear D. With 1 base removed from V and 6 bases from J, the gap between germline ends came to 7 bases. The CDR3 runs to 12 residues. Per germline, CDR1 MDHEN and CDR2 SYDVKM. The CDR3 spells CASSLSGGEQYF. The DNA of the CDR3 is TGTGCCAGCAGTTTATCAGGTGGCGAGCAGTACTTC.

The rearrangement uses TRBV6-6 and TRBJ2-7; D call uncertain. Germline V CDR1 and CDR2: MNHNY, SVGAGI (reference sequence). The V end lost 4 bases, the J end lost 0 bases, and 7 bases lay between the germline ends. CDR3 size: 13 residues. CDR3 region: CASSLSNSYEQYF. In nucleotides, the CDR3 is TGTGCCAGCAGTTTAAGTAACTCCTACGAGCAGTACTTC.

This clone was found a few times. The chain is built from TRBV7-3 and TRBJ1-5; TRBD1 is a possible D gene (5 bases). The germline CDR1 and CDR2 sequences are SGHTA and FQGTGA. The CDR3 sequence is 15 residues long. Trimming cost V 5 bases and J 0 bases, with 11 bases left between them. CDR3 DNA: TGTGCCAGCAGCCGGGACGGTCTTAGCAATCAGCCCCAGCATTTT. Its translation: CASSRDGLSNQPQHF.

The rearrangement joins TRBV29-1 to TRBJ1-2; D ambiguous. Trimming took 4 bases from V and 0 from J, leaving 9 bases between them. Germline V CDR1 and CDR2: SQVTM, ANQGSEA. CDR3 length: 13 amino acids. The CDR3 here is CSVVGVPNYGYTF. CDR3 DNA sequence: TGCAGCGTTGTTGGAGTCCCTAACTATGGCTACACCTTC.

The chain joins TRBV28 to TRBJ1-1; D gene uncertain. The CDR3 length is 15 residues. V was pared by 5 bases and J by 3 bases, with 16 bases between. CDR1 MDHEN and CDR2 SYDVKM come from the germline V gene. The CDR3 DNA is TGTGCCAGCAGTCTCCGGGGTCGGACGGACACTGAAGCTTTCTTT. Its protein product is CASSLRGRTDTEAFF.

The J gene is TRBJ2-7, the V gene TRBV2; D possibly corresponds to TRBD2 (7 bases). Germline-derived CDR1 and CDR2 are SNHLY and FYNNEI. V gave up 8 bases and J gave up 4 bases, with 24 bases separating them. This CDR3 has 16 residues. CDR3 residues: CASGGGGQDGTYEQYF. The CDR3, as DNA: TGTGCCAGCGGAGGGGGGGGTCAGGACGGTACTTACGAGCAGTACTTC.

This chain uses TRBV10-2 with TRBJ1-1; possibly TRBD1 for D (5 bases). CDR3 length equals 13 residues. In germline, CDR1 is WSHSY, CDR2 SAAADI. V was pared by 6 bases and J by 0 bases, with 8 bases between. For the CDR3, the DNA is TGCGCCAGCAGCCCGGGACTGAACACTGAAGCTTTCTTT. It is translated as CASSPGLNTEAFF.

The gene calls are TRBV4-1 and TRBJ2-1; TRBD2 matches at 7 bases. CDR1 is MGHRA and CDR2 is YSYEKL in the germline V gene. V was clipped by 3 bases and J by 0 bases; unmatched bases: 8. The CDR3 covers 17 residues. The CDR3, as DNA: TGCGCCAGCAGCCATAACATGCTAGCGGCCTCCTACAATGAGCAGTTCTTC. This translates into CASSHNMLAASYNEQFF.

This chain uses TRBV18 with TRBJ1-1; the D is unclear. V lost 3 bases to trimming and J lost 1 base, with 12 bases between them. The CDR3 spans 15 residues. Germline V gives CDR1 KGHSH, CDR2 LQKENI. CDR3 sequence: CASSPGMERNTEAFF. CDR3 in DNA: TGTGCCAGCTCACCCGGTATGGAGAGGAACACTGAAGCTTTCTTT. Full variable domain (rest looked up from reference TRBV18 and TRBJ1-1): NAGVMQNPRHLVRRRGQEARLRCSPMKGHSHVYWYRQLPEEGLKFMVYLQKENIIDESGMPKERFSAEFPKEGPSILRIQQVVRGDSAAYFCASSPGMERNTEAFFGQGTRLTVV.

The chain combines TRBV6-5 with TRBJ2-3, with D perhaps being TRBD1 or TRBD2 (5 bases each). In germline, CDR1 is MNHEY, CDR2 SVGAGI. This CDR3 is 13 amino acids long. The ends were cut back, 6 bases at V and 2 bases at J, with 9 bases in the middle. The CDR3 nucleotides read TGTGCCAGCAGACGGGACGACACAGATACGCAGTATTTT. This gives the protein CASRRDDTDTQYF.

The gene calls are TRBV19 and TRBJ1-4; 9 nucleotides match TRBD1. The CDR3 is 16 residues long. The junction had 8 bases not matched to a gene; V was cut back by 3 bases and J by 6 bases. Germline CDR1 reads LNHDA; CDR2 reads SQIVND (reference sequence). As DNA, the CDR3 is TGTGCCAGTAGTATCGACGGGACAGGGAGGGATGAAAAACTGTTTTTT. This sequence encodes CASSIDGTGRDEKLFF. Drawing the rest from reference TRBV19 and TRBJ1-4, the complete variable domain is DGGITQSPKYLFRKEGQNVTLSCEQNLNHDAMYWYRQDPGQGLRLIYYSQIVNDFQKGDIAEGYSVSREKKESFPLTVTSAQKNPTAFYLCASSIDGTGRDEKLFFGSGTQLSVL.

V usage is TRBV6-1 and J usage is TRBJ1-2; D remains unclear. The CDR3 length is 11 residues. The V and J ends lost 8 bases and 4 bases respectively, with 8 bases between them. The germline V gene encodes CDR1 MNHNS and CDR2 SASEGT. The DNA of the CDR3 is TGTGCCAGCTCCCCGGTCTATGGCTACACCTTC. Translated: CASSPVYGYTF.

This chain links TRBV28 with TRBJ2-7, with 7 bases aligning to TRBD1. The CDR3 length is 13 residues. V dropped 6 bases and J dropped 2; count of bases not matched to a gene: 4. Germline V gene data show CDR1 as MDHEN and CDR2 as SYDVKM. CDR3 in DNA: TGTGCCAGCAGACAGGGGAGTCCCTACGAGCAGTACTTC. Protein product: CASRQGSPYEQYF.

The chain links TRBV19 to TRBJ1-4, with D uncertain. The CDR3 runs 14 residues. Germline V gene sequence: CDR1 LNHDA, CDR2 SQIVND (reference sequence). V was shortened by 1 base and J by 4 bases, with 7 bases between the two germline ends. The CDR3 nucleotides are TGTGCCAGTAGTATAGTACAGAATAATGAAAAACTGTTTTTT. Translation: CASSIVQNNEKLFF.